The present TCR beta chain was sequenced within a study of T cells in narcolepsy. About the research overall: Healthy controls were enrolled alongside patients with narcolepsy type 1 or type 2.

This clone was seen only once. No antigen is known for it. Clones were read by immunoSEQ multiplex PCR, and TCRdb kept only the in-frame ones, dropping some. The sample lists about 12,000 clones; around 94% were seen once. Study-level results: Blood of same and different patients, but not healthy controls, reportedly held recurring autoreactive clonotypes. Autoreactive HCRT-specific and TRIB2-specific clonotypes were marked in same-patient CSF-versus-blood CD4+ comparisons. No autoreactive T cell clone sequences appeared in some memory CD4+ repertoires.

This CDR3 is built from 13 residues. CDR1 is MNHNS and CDR2 is SASEGT in the germline V gene. The V segment lost 8 bases and the J segment 6 bases; nucleotides outside the gene matches: 4. The chain is built from TRBV6-1 and TRBJ2-7; 13 bases align to TRBD2. Sequenced sample: CD45RA- memory CD4+ T cells from PBMCs. This receptor was obtained from a human donor with narcolepsy. The CDR3 protein is CASRTSGGGEQYF. The CDR3 nucleotides read TGTGCCAGCCGGACTAGCGGGGGCGGCGAGCAGTACTTC.